This T cell receptor (beta chain) comes out of a study of OX40 agonist ivuxolimab in advanced cancers. Study observations and caveats: Among the nonresponders, some also had low normalized T-cell clonal expansion. At 0.1 to 3.0 mg/kg and by week 6, clonal expansion occurred in CD4+ and CD8+ blood T cells. Researchers report that CD8+ T cells had, on average, more expanded clones than CD4+. Antigen specificity of clonally expanded peripheral T cells was not established.

TCRdb's copy holds only in-frame clones and misses some; the assay was immunoSEQ multiplex PCR. Of about 61,000 clones in the sample, more than 65% are singletons; the top ten hold around 0.52%. Remarks on this clone: No antigen is known for it.

The CDR3 spans 14 residues. Germline V gene data show CDR1 as KGHSH and CDR2 as LQKENI. V gave up 10 bases and J gave up 0 bases, with 16 bases separating them. This chain joins TRBV18 and TRBJ2-7; D might be TRBD2 (7 bases). Sequences were derived from CD4+ or CD8+ T cells sorted from blood, sampled in a trial of the OX40 agonist ivuxolimab. The source is an adult with an advanced solid tumor such as melanoma, head and neck, liver or kidney cancer. In DNA, the CDR3 is TGTGCCACCGCGATTGGGGGGGCCTCCTACGAGCAGTACTTC. Residues: CATAIGGASYEQYF.